Sequencing of this T cell receptor beta chain was carried out in a study of blood T cell repertoires in COVID-19. Study details: Sites in the United States, Italy and Spain provided acute and convalescent COVID-19 samples.

As handled by the study authors: How many nucleated cells were present was estimated from reference gene primer amplification. Using immunoSEQ multiplex PCR, the repertoire was profiled, and TCRdb retains in-frame clones only, with some absent. The V and J calls and clone size are taken from that table; D and trimming were inferred from the DNA. The sample holds some 150,000 clones, around 92% seen once. On this clone: Other nucleotide sequences in the sample specify the same CDR3.

Germline assignment: CDR1 MGHRA and CDR2 YSYEKL. CDR3 length: 14 amino acids. With 5 bases removed from V and 2 bases from J, the gap between germline ends came to 11 bases. The TCR was taken from a man in his sixties with acute or convalescent COVID-19. This chain links TRBV4-1 with TRBJ2-3; D perhaps matches TRBD2 (7 bases). The sequenced sample consisted of peripheral blood. DNA of the CDR3: TGCGCCAGCAGCAGGGGGGGGGACACAGATACGCAGTATTTT. Protein: CASSRGGDTDTQYF.